Shown below are 26 T cell receptor beta chains from a single sample sequenced in a study of shared clonotypes between healthy human individuals. Profiled with immunoSEQ multiplex PCR; TCRdb holds only in-frame clones, not every one. The sample lists 2 million to 3 million clones, approximately 93% occurring once. Sequences were obtained from naive CD4+ T cells from PBMCs. Documented subset: CD45RA+ positively selected. Receptors were obtained from a man younger than 30 in good health. Some clones in this sample may be carry-over from other donors' samples.

This chain connects TRBV18 to TRBJ1-1; 10 bases agree with TRBD1. The J segment lost 4 bases and the V segment lost 6 bases, leaving 14 bases of the junction unmatched. The CDR3 loop spans 17 amino acids. The V gene's germline CDR1 is KGHSH and CDR2 LQKENI. The CDR3, as DNA: TGTGCCAGCTCCCACCGCGGGGGGGACAGGGGTGGCACTGAAGCTTTCTTT. Encoded protein: CASSHRGGDRGGTEAFF.

This clone was picked up a small number of times. The chain employs TRBV2 and TRBJ2-2, with 8 bases matching TRBD1. The V and J ends lost 1 base and 7 bases, in that order; junction bases with no gene match: 8. The CDR3 sequence is 16 residues long. Germline V gene data show CDR1 as SNHLY and CDR2 as FYNNEI. DNA of the CDR3: TGTGCCAGCAGTGAAGGGACAGGGATTTCCATCGGGGAGCTGTTTTTT. Translated: CASSEGTGISIGELFF.

The gene calls are TRBV29-1 and TRBJ2-5, with D unclear. The germline V gene encodes CDR1 SQVTM and CDR2 ANQGSEA. The CDR3 covers 12 residues. With 4 bases removed from V and 1 base from J, the gap between germline ends came to 7 bases. The CDR3 reads CSVVNSQETQYF. The CDR3 nucleotides read TGCAGCGTTGTAAATTCCCAAGAGACCCAGTACTTC.

The J gene is TRBJ2-7, the V gene TRBV6-1; 7 bases map to TRBD2. This CDR3 contains 14 residues. With 8 bases clipped from V and 3 bases from J, the junction kept 10 bases outside the gene matches. In germline, CDR1 is MNHNS, CDR2 SASEGT. This chain's CDR3 is CASARRLADYEQYF. CDR3 DNA: TGTGCCAGCGCTAGGAGACTAGCAGACTACGAGCAGTACTTC.

V is TRBV27 and J is TRBJ2-3; D is undetermined. The germline V gene encodes CDR1 MNHEY and CDR2 SMNVEV (reference sequence). V was trimmed by 5 bases and J by 0 bases, leaving 9 bases between them. The CDR3 sequence is 14 residues long. For the CDR3, the DNA is TGTGCCAGCAGTCCACAAACTAGCACAGATACGCAGTATTTT. This codes for CASSPQTSTDTQYF.

Remarks on this clone: Other DNA sequences within the sample encode an identical CDR3. The rearrangement uses TRBV7-9 and TRBJ1-2, with D uncertain. Germline CDR1 SEHNR, CDR2 FQNEAQ (reference sequence). V was pared by 6 bases and J by 8 bases, with 19 bases between. The CDR3 is made up of 14 amino acids. The CDR3 protein is CASSSEWVTGGYTF. CDR3 nucleotides: TGTGCCAGCAGTTCCGAGTGGGTCACGGGAGGCTACACCTTC.

The rearrangement links TRBV10-3 to TRBJ2-5; the D is unclear. There are 10 residues in the CDR3. Germline-derived CDR1 and CDR2 are ENHRY and SYGVKD. V was cut by 8 bases and J by 3 bases, with 4 bases left in between. The CDR3 DNA reads as TGTGCCATCGGAAAAGAGACCCAGTACTTC. Its protein product is CAIGKETQYF.

The genes are TRBV11-2 and TRBJ2-1; the D is unclear. Germline CDR1 is SGHAT and CDR2 is FQNNGV. V lost 1 base and J 8 bases, leaving 12 bases between the germline ends. CDR3 length: 14 residues. CDR3 sequence: CASSLAPGFDEQFF. The CDR3 DNA follows: TGTGCCAGCAGCTTAGCGCCTGGATTCGATGAGCAGTTCTTC. Together with reference TRBV11-2 and TRBJ2-1, the CDR3 gives the full variable domain: EAGVAQSPRYKIIEKRQSVAFWCNPISGHATLYWYQQILGQGPKLLIQFQNNGVVDDSQLPKDRFSAERLKGVDSTLKIQPAKLEDSAVYLCASSLAPGFDEQFFGPGTRLTVL.

The rearrangement links TRBV6-1 to TRBJ1-1, with no clear D. The V end lost 0 bases, the J end lost 11 bases, and 13 bases lay between the germline ends. CDR1 is MNHNS, CDR2 SASEGT, per germline. This CDR3 region has 13 residues. For the CDR3, the DNA is TGTGCCAGCAGTGAAGCGCTAGGCAGAAAGGCTTTCTTT. It encodes CASSEALGRKAFF.

CDR3: CASSSWGVMNTEAFF. CDR3 coding DNA: TGTGCCAGCAGCTCCTGGGGAGTCATGAACACTGAAGCTTTCTTT. The chain employs TRBV7-9 and TRBJ1-1, with D hard to call. This CDR3 region has 15 residues. The V end lost 4 bases, the J end lost 0 bases, and 12 bases lay between the germline ends. Germline V gives CDR1 SEHNR, CDR2 FQNEAQ (reference sequence).

The V gene is TRBV19, the J gene TRBJ2-1; 9 bases match TRBD2. The CDR3 length is 16 residues. J was trimmed by 5 bases and V by 7 bases; bases with no gene match: 12. Germline V lookup: CDR1 LNHDA, CDR2 SQIVND (reference sequence). This CDR3 is CASTDPRLAGHNEQFF. CDR3 DNA: TGTGCCAGTACCGACCCCCGGCTAGCGGGACACAATGAGCAGTTCTTC.

The chain employs TRBV7-6 and TRBJ2-3; D is uncertain. Trimming left V 5 bases short and J 9 bases short, with 15 bases between. This CDR3 is 13 amino acids long. CDR1 is SGHVS, CDR2 FNYEAQ, per germline. CDR3 sequence: CASSRDLQDTQYF. As DNA, the CDR3 is TGTGCCAGCAGCCGCGACCTTCAGGACACGCAGTATTTT. The variable domain in full, with the rest retrieved from reference TRBV7-6 and TRBJ2-3, is GAGVSQSPRYKVTKRGQDVALRCDPISGHVSLYWYRQALGQGPEFLTYFNYEAQQDKSGLPNDRFSAERPEGSISTLTIQRTEQRDSAMYRCASSRDLQDTQYFGPGTRLTVL.

V and J are TRBV9 and TRBJ1-1; 12 bases are a match to TRBD1. V shed 4 bases, J shed 4 bases, and the junction held 8 bases outside the gene matches. The CDR3 totals 16 residues. The germline gives CDR1 SGDLS, CDR2 YYNGEE. This chain's CDR3 is CASSSGTGGSSTEAFF. DNA for the CDR3: TGTGCCAGCAGCTCCGGGACAGGGGGCAGTAGCACTGAAGCTTTCTTT. The full variable domain, rest sourced from reference TRBV9 and TRBJ1-1, is DSGVTQTPKHLITATGQRVTLRCSPRSGDLSVYWYQQSLDQGLQFLIQYYNGEERAKGNILERFSAQQFPDLHSELNLSSLELGDSALYFCASSSGTGGSSTEAFFGQGTRLTVV.

The rearrangement links TRBV27 to TRBJ1-2, with 7 positions matching TRBD1. J was trimmed by 4 bases and V by 3 bases; bases with no gene match: 11. The germline gives CDR1 MNHEY, CDR2 SMNVEV (reference sequence). This CDR3 has 16 residues. The CDR3 region has the DNA TGTGCCAGCAGTTTTTCGGGACAGTTTGTTCGCTATGGCTACACCTTC. Residues: CASSFSGQFVRYGYTF.

The rearrangement uses TRBV2 and TRBJ2-3, with 8 bases identical to TRBD1. The CDR3 runs to 14 residues. The J segment lost 0 bases and the V segment lost 6 bases, leaving 2 bases of the junction unmatched. Looked up from germline, CDR1 is SNHLY and CDR2 is FYNNEI. This CDR3 is CASRTGASTDTQYF. CDR3 in DNA: TGTGCCAGCAGGACAGGGGCTAGCACAGATACGCAGTATTTT.

The chain uses TRBV7-3 and TRBJ2-7; D is unclear. In germline, CDR1 is SGHTA, CDR2 FQGTGA. The germline V and J ends were trimmed by 2 bases and 1 base, with 9 bases remaining between them. This CDR3 contains 14 residues. CDR3 in DNA: TGTGCCAGCAGCTTAGTCTCAGGTTCCTACGAGCAGTACTTC. Translated: CASSLVSGSYEQYF.

This rearrangement joins TRBV2 to TRBJ1-2; 8 bases are a match to TRBD1. CDR1 SNHLY and CDR2 FYNNEI come from the germline V gene. J was trimmed by 4 bases and V by 7 bases; bases with no gene match: 11. The CDR3 totals 15 residues. The CDR3 region has the DNA TGTGCCAGCAATGGACCAGGGGGCCCATCCTATGGCTACACCTTC. Translated, it gives CASNGPGGPSYGYTF.

The V and J genes are TRBV7-9 and TRBJ2-7; D might be TRBD2 (6 bases). The CDR3 covers 13 residues. V was shortened by 5 bases and J by 6 bases, with 14 bases between the two germline ends. Germline CDR1 reads SEHNR; CDR2 reads FQNEAQ (reference sequence). DNA for the CDR3: TGTGCCAGCAGCCCCGCTAGCGTTTCCGAGCAGTACTTC. Translating it yields CASSPASVSEQYF.

The chain links TRBV7-6 to TRBJ2-7; a weak D match, TRBD2 (5 bases). Germline CDR1 SGHVS, CDR2 FNYEAQ. This CDR3 contains 17 residues. Trimming removed 1 base from V and 3 bases from J, with 19 bases in between. The DNA of the CDR3 is TGTGCCAGCAGCTTAGGTGCCCCCGGGGAAGCTGTCTACGAGCAGTACTTC. Protein sequence: CASSLGAPGEAVYEQYF.

The chain carries TRBV5-1 and TRBJ2-3, with 7 bases fitting TRBD2. The V gene's germline CDR1 is SGHRS and CDR2 YFSETQ. CDR3 length equals 21 residues. The junction had 21 bases not matched to a gene; V was cut back by 0 bases and J by 2 bases. CDR3 in DNA: TGCGCCAGCAGCTTGGCTAGGGGTGCTAGCGGCCGGCCTTTTTTCACAGATACGCAGTATTTT. Its protein product is CASSLARGASGRPFFTDTQYF.

The chain is built from TRBV2 and TRBJ1-5, with D uncertain. The V and J ends lost 3 bases and 3 bases respectively, with 9 bases between them. CDR1 and CDR2 from the germline V gene are SNHLY and FYNNEI. The CDR3 sequence is 14 residues long. The CDR3 DNA follows: TGTGCCAGCAGTGACTGGCAGTCCAATCAGCCCCAGCATTTT. It translates to CASSDWQSNQPQHF. Full variable domain (rest looked up from reference TRBV2 and TRBJ1-5): EPEVTQTPSHQVTQMGQEVILRCVPISNHLYFYWYRQILGQKVEFLVSFYNNEISEKSEIFDDQFSVERPDGSNFTLKIRSTKLEDSAMYFCASSDWQSNQPQHFGDGTRLSIL.

V is TRBV5-1 and J is TRBJ2-2; unclear D gene. Germline CDR1 and CDR2: SGHRS and YFSETQ. This CDR3 is 14 amino acids long. The V end was cut by 2 bases, the J end by 4 bases, with 9 bases between. The DNA for the CDR3 is TGCGCCAGCAGCTTAGAACATAGCACCGGGGAGCTGTTTTTT. Translated, it gives CASSLEHSTGELFF.

The chain recombines TRBV5-5 with TRBJ2-7; 10 nucleotides align to TRBD1. The CDR3 sequence is 15 residues long. The V segment lost 1 base and the J segment 7 bases; nucleotides outside the gene matches: 8. Germline CDR1 SGHKS, CDR2 YYEKEE (reference sequence). This CDR3 reads CASSLRWDRGGEQYF. The DNA of the CDR3 is TGTGCCAGCAGCTTGAGATGGGACAGGGGTGGTGAGCAGTACTTC. Full variable domain (missing parts from reference TRBV5-5 and TRBJ2-7): DAGVTQSPTHLIKTRGQQVTLRCSPISGHKSVSWYQQVLGQGPQFIFQYYEKEERGRGNFPDRFSARQFPNYSSELNVNALLLGDSALYLCASSLRWDRGGEQYFGPGTRLTVT.

A note on this clone: One end of the junction does not line up with germline, which may come from a read error. Other DNA sequences in this sample translate to the same CDR3. The V call is TRBV25-1, the J call TRBJ2-7; D might be TRBD2 (5 bases). Germline V gene lookup returns CDR1 MGHDK and CDR2 SYGVNS. This CDR3 is built from 13 residues. The CDR3 reads CASSDRWRGSLYF. The DNA of the CDR3 is TGTGCCAGCAGTGATAGGTGGCGAGGGTCGCTGTATTTC.

The table lists this clone with a count of one. The chain combines TRBV28 with TRBJ2-1, with 8 positions matching TRBD2. Unmatched junction bases numbered 10, after V lost 3 bases and J lost 6 bases. CDR1 and CDR2 (germline): MDHEN, SYDVKM. CDR3 length: 16 residues. Here the CDR3 reads CASSLRVAGNANEQFF. Written as DNA, the CDR3 is TGTGCCAGCAGTTTGAGGGTAGCGGGAAATGCCAATGAGCAGTTCTTC.

The J gene is TRBJ2-7, the V gene TRBV4-3; TRBD2 matches at 7 bases. The germline CDR1 and CDR2 sequences are LGHNA and YSLEER. With V trimmed by 0 bases and J by 3 bases, 5 bases remained unmatched. The CDR3 runs to 15 residues. DNA of the CDR3: TGCGCCAGCAGCCAAGATACTAGCGCCGACTACGAGCAGTACTTC. It encodes CASSQDTSADYEQYF.